These 22 T cell receptor beta chains were sequenced from one sample in a study of T cell responses to AZD1222 COVID-19 vaccine. Clones were read by immunoSEQ multiplex PCR, and TCRdb kept only the in-frame ones, dropping some. The sample lists about 160,000 clones; about 89% were seen once. The material sequenced was peripheral blood, taken on day 0 of AZD1222 vaccination. Receptor source: an adult in good health.

The J gene is TRBJ1-5, the V gene TRBV7-9, with TRBD1 matching over 7 bases. V was pared by 5 bases and J by 9 bases, with 7 bases of the junction left unmatched. CDR3 length equals 13 residues. CDR1 and CDR2 from the germline V gene are SEHNR and FQNEAQ (reference sequence). The DNA for the CDR3 is TGTGCCAGCAGCGTTAGGGGGGACAGGCCCCAGCATTTT. Translated, it gives CASSVRGDRPQHF. The full variable domain, completed using reference TRBV7-9 and TRBJ1-5, is DTGVSQNPRHKITKRGQNVTFRCDPISEHNRLYWYRQTLGQGPEFLTYFQNEAQLEKSRLLSDRFSAERPKGSFSTLEIQRTEQGDSAMYLCASSVRGDRPQHFGDGTRLSIL.

The chain combines TRBV6-6 with TRBJ1-6; TRBD1 agrees at 12 bases. Germline lookup yields CDR1 MNHNY and CDR2 SVGAGI (reference sequence). CDR3 size: 19 residues. The J segment lost 6 bases and the V segment lost 5 bases, leaving 14 bases of the junction unmatched. The CDR3 spells CASSRKGQGAGGGNSPLHF. The CDR3, as DNA: TGTGCCAGCAGTCGAAAGGGACAGGGGGCTGGCGGTGGTAATTCACCCCTCCACTTT.

This chain links TRBV5-5 with TRBJ1-1, with 7 bases lining up with TRBD1. This CDR3 comprises 17 residues. Germline V lookup: CDR1 SGHKS, CDR2 YYEKEE (reference sequence). After removal of 0 bases from V and 0 bases from J, the junction contained 8 bases not matched to a gene. The CDR3 spells CASSLGIGTAMNTEAFF. The CDR3 bases are TGTGCCAGCAGCTTGGGTATCGGGACAGCTATGAACACTGAAGCTTTCTTT.

This chain uses TRBV5-1 with TRBJ1-3; D remains unclear. Deletions cut 8 bases from V and 0 bases from J, with 18 bases between. Germline assignment: CDR1 SGHRS and CDR2 YFSETQ. The CDR3 contains 16 residues. The CDR3 DNA sequence: TGCGCCAGGGACCCTCCAGGTACTATCTCTGGAAACACCATATATTTT. Encoded protein: CARDPPGTISGNTIYF.

This chain connects TRBV6-2 or TRBV6-3 to TRBJ1-1; D unresolved. The CDR3 length is 12 residues. Germline V gene sequence: CDR1 MNHEY, CDR2 SVGEGT. Trimming stripped 2 bases from V and 0 bases from J, with 1 base between. CDR3: CASSYLNTEAFF. The CDR3 nucleotides are TGTGCCAGCAGTTACCTGAACACTGAAGCTTTCTTT.

J is TRBJ1-5 and V is TRBV28; D not certain. CDR1 is MDHEN and CDR2 is SYDVKM in the germline V gene. This CDR3 is built from 13 residues. Trimming shortened V by 5 bases and J by 7 bases, and 12 bases separated the two germline ends. The CDR3, as DNA: TGTGCCAGCAGTGCGGACCTAATCCAGCCCCAGCATTTT. It encodes CASSADLIQPQHF.

V usage is TRBV5-4 and J usage is TRBJ2-1, with 7 positions matching TRBD2. V gave up 5 bases and J gave up 9 bases; unmatched junction bases: 11. The V gene's germline CDR1 is SGHNT and CDR2 YYREEE (reference sequence). This CDR3 contains 14 residues. The CDR3 nucleotides read TGTGCCAGCAGTTCCCCTAGCGGTAGTGGTGAGCAGTTCTTC. This sequence encodes CASSSPSGSGEQFF.

The chain employs TRBV7-2 and TRBJ2-1; TRBD1 matches 11 bases. The CDR3 runs 14 residues. V was pared by 5 bases and J by 9 bases, with 6 bases of the junction left unmatched. The germline V gene has CDR1 SGHTA and CDR2 FQGNSA. CDR3 sequence: CASSRDRGVGEQFF. In DNA, the CDR3 is TGTGCCAGCAGCAGGGACAGGGGGGTGGGTGAGCAGTTCTTC. The whole variable domain, remainder taken from reference TRBV7-2 and TRBJ2-1, is GAGVSQSPSNKVTEKGKDVELRCDPISGHTALYWYRQSLGQGLEFLIYFQGNSAPDKSGLPSDRFSAERTGGSVSTLTIQRTQQEDSAVYLCASSRDRGVGEQFFGPGTRLTVL.

The CDR3 sequence is CASSLRGGNQPQHF. In DNA form, the CDR3 reads TGCGCCAGCAGCTTGCGGGGTGGCAATCAGCCCCAGCATTTT. The V gene is TRBV5-1, the J gene TRBJ1-5; D gene ambiguous. This CDR3 has 14 residues. The germline gives CDR1 SGHRS, CDR2 YFSETQ. V lost 1 base and J 2 bases, leaving 7 bases between the germline ends. Variable domain in full (rest from reference TRBV5-1 and TRBJ1-5): KAGVTQTPRYLIKTRGQQVTLSCSPISGHRSVSWYQQTPGQGLQFLFEYFSETQRNKGNFPGRFSGRQFSNSRSEMNVSTLELGDSALYLCASSLRGGNQPQHFGDGTRLSIL.

The V gene is TRBV4-2, the J gene TRBJ1-3; D gene ambiguous. CDR3 length: 16 amino acids. V gave up 3 bases and J gave up 4 bases, with 16 bases separating them. In germline, CDR1 is LGHNA, CDR2 YNFKEQ. The CDR3 DNA sequence: TGTGCCAGCAGCCAGCCATCGGGAGATCCCGGAAACACCATATATTTT. Amino acid sequence: CASSQPSGDPGNTIYF.

This rearrangement joins TRBV2 to TRBJ1-1, with a weak D call TRBD1 (6 bases). Germline V lookup: CDR1 SNHLY, CDR2 FYNNEI. V lost 6 bases and J 7 bases, leaving 15 bases between the germline ends. The CDR3 sequence is 13 residues long. The CDR3 bases are TGTGCCAGCAGAAGGACAGATGTGGGTGAAGCTTTCTTT. Amino acids: CASRRTDVGEAFF.

The rearrangement joins TRBV5-6 to TRBJ1-5; D uncertain. CDR1 and CDR2 from the germline V gene are SGHDT and YYEEEE. There are 14 residues in the CDR3. The ends were cut back, 0 bases at V and 3 bases at J, with 7 bases in the middle. CDR3 DNA: TGTGCCAGCAGCTTGGGGGCTACCAATCAGCCCCAGCATTTT. It encodes CASSLGATNQPQHF.

Only a few counts were recorded for this clone. The rearrangement joins TRBV19 to TRBJ2-3; possible D gene TRBD2, 6 bases. This CDR3 is built from 15 residues. The V end was cut by 3 bases, the J end by 1 base, with 11 bases between. Germline V gene data show CDR1 as LNHDA and CDR2 as SQIVND (reference sequence). CDR3 DNA: TGTGCCAGTAGTATTTCGGCTAGCGGCACAGATACGCAGTATTTT. Amino acids: CASSISASGTDTQYF.

This chain connects TRBV5-6 to TRBJ1-5; D perhaps matches TRBD1 (5 bases). V lost 2 bases and J lost 5, with 5 bases in between. CDR1 is SGHDT, CDR2 YYEEEE, per germline. The CDR3 has 12 residues. The CDR3 here is CASSLGDQPQHF. As DNA, the CDR3 is TGTGCCAGCAGCTTAGGGGATCAGCCCCAGCATTTT.

The chain employs TRBV7-8 and TRBJ2-7; 9 nucleotides agree with TRBD1. Germline V gene data show CDR1 as SGHVS and CDR2 as FQNEAQ. This CDR3 is 15 amino acids long. The V gene end was trimmed by 7 bases and the J gene end by 3 bases; junction bases not matched to a gene: 10. The CDR3 bases are TGTGCCAGCATGCCGCGGGACAGGGTCATCTACGAGCAGTACTTC. Its protein is CASMPRDRVIYEQYF.

V and J are TRBV28 and TRBJ1-2; 7 nucleotides agree with TRBD1. J gave up 6 bases and V 6 bases, and 13 bases lay outside the gene matches. The CDR3 length is 15 residues. CDR1 and CDR2 (germline): MDHEN, SYDVKM. The CDR3 spells CASRTTGLGWDGYTF. CDR3 coding DNA: TGTGCCAGCAGAACGACAGGGTTGGGTTGGGATGGCTACACCTTC.

The chain combines TRBV6-2 or TRBV6-3 with TRBJ1-6; D perhaps matches TRBD1 (6 bases). The CDR3 runs to 16 residues. The germline V gene encodes CDR1 MNHEY and CDR2 SVGEGT. V shed 4 bases and J shed 6 bases, with 16 bases lying between them. CDR3 DNA sequence: TGTGCCAGCAGTTCCGCCCGGGGACAAACTAATTCACCCCTCCACTTT. As protein: CASSSARGQTNSPLHF.

The chain couples TRBV24-1 to TRBJ1-2, with D maybe TRBD1 (6 bases). The V end was cut by 4 bases, the J end by 4 bases, with 24 bases between. CDR1 and CDR2 (germline): KGHDR, SFDVKD. This CDR3 spans 18 amino acids. The CDR3 loop is CATSDPISDSPGVYGYTF. CDR3 DNA sequence: TGTGCCACCAGTGACCCTATCTCCGACAGTCCAGGGGTCTATGGCTACACCTTC.

This clone was counted between two and nine times. DNA for the CDR3: TGTGCCAGCAGTCCCGACTACCCAGATACGCAGTATTTT. Encoded protein: CASSPDYPDTQYF. V usage is TRBV11-3 and J usage is TRBJ2-3, with a weak D call TRBD2 (5 bases). The germline V gene encodes CDR1 SGHNT and CDR2 YENEEA. Trimming stripped 6 bases from V and 4 bases from J, with 11 bases between. The CDR3 consists of 13 residues.

The chain links TRBV28 to TRBJ1-5, with TRBD1 identical over 7 bases. Germline CDR1 is MDHEN and CDR2 is SYDVKM. V shed 6 bases, J shed 0 bases, and the junction held 11 bases outside the gene matches. This CDR3 is built from 17 residues. The CDR3 DNA is TGTGCCAGCAGCGATAAGACAGGGAGCCATAGCAATCAGCCCCAGCATTTT. This translates into CASSDKTGSHSNQPQHF.

This rearrangement joins TRBV19 to TRBJ1-1, with D maybe TRBD1 (5 bases). CDR1 and CDR2 from the germline V gene are LNHDA and SQIVND (reference sequence). The CDR3 loop spans 16 amino acids. V lost 1 base to trimming and J lost 0 bases, with 12 bases between them. The CDR3 protein is CASSIGDRSMNTEAFF. CDR3 bases: TGTGCCAGTAGTATAGGAGACAGAAGTATGAACACTGAAGCTTTCTTT.

The chain is built from TRBV6-5 and TRBJ1-2; D gene uncertain. The CDR3 totals 15 residues. CDR1 and CDR2 from the germline V gene are MNHEY and SVGAGI. V lost 0 bases and J lost 6, with 14 bases in between. The DNA for the CDR3 is TGTGCCAGCAGTTACTCCCTGGCGGGAAAGGATGGCTACACCTTC. As protein: CASSYSLAGKDGYTF.